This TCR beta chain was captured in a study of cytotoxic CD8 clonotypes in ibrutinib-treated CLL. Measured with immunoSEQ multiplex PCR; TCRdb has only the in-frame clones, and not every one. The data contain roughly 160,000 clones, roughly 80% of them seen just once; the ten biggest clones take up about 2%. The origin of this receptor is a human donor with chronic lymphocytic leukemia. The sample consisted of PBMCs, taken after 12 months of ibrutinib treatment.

CDR3 amino acids: CASSPLRSYEQYF. The CDR3 bases are TGTGCCAGCAGTCCTCTCCGCTCCTACGAGCAGTACTTC. The rearrangement joins TRBV27 to TRBJ2-7; D is ambiguous. The V end lost 5 bases, the J end lost 0 bases, and 8 bases lay between the germline ends. The CDR3 is made up of 13 amino acids. CDR1 and CDR2 (germline): MNHEY, SMNVEV (reference sequence).